Shown below are 26 T cell receptor beta chains from a single sample sequenced in a study of shared clonotypes between healthy human individuals. Using immunoSEQ multiplex PCR, the repertoire was profiled, and TCRdb retains in-frame clones only, with some absent. Of a few hundred thousand clones in the sample, roughly 95% are singletons; the top ten hold 0.09% to 0.13%. It was CD45RO-negative cells, positively selected for CCR7, that made up naive CD8 cells, with terminally differentiated effector memory CD45RA+ cells excluded. The sample taken for sequencing was naive CD8+ T cells sorted from blood. These receptor sequences come from a woman aged 30 to 39 in good health.

The chain recombines TRBV19 with TRBJ1-3; D gene unclear. V was shortened by 1 base and J by 0 bases, with 7 bases between the two germline ends. The germline V gene has CDR1 LNHDA and CDR2 SQIVND (reference sequence). The CDR3 has 15 amino acids. DNA of the CDR3: TGTGCCAGTAGTATAGGCGGCACCTCTGGAAACACCATATATTTT. Encoded protein: CASSIGGTSGNTIYF.

The chain recombines TRBV9 with TRBJ2-1; the D gene could be TRBD1 or TRBD2 (7 bases each). The V and J ends lost 4 bases and 4 bases respectively, with 15 bases between them. Germline V gene lookup returns CDR1 SGDLS and CDR2 YYNGEE. CDR3 length: 15 amino acids. The chain's CDR3 is CASSPRGDRYNEQFF. The CDR3 coding sequence is TGTGCCAGCAGCCCCCGGGGGGACAGATACAATGAGCAGTTCTTC.

This clone appeared once. CDR3 residues: CASSTPGLAGGPETQYF. The DNA of the CDR3 is TGTGCCAGTAGTACACCGGGACTAGCGGGAGGGCCAGAGACCCAGTACTTC. The chain joins TRBV19 to TRBJ2-5; TRBD2 matches 16 bases. The CDR3 has 17 residues. Germline V CDR1 and CDR2: LNHDA, SQIVND (reference sequence). V dropped 4 bases and J dropped 4; count of bases not matched to a gene: 6.

The chain joins TRBV5-5 to TRBJ2-7; TRBD1 agrees at 8 bases. Trimming at V came to 2 bases and at J to 4 bases, leaving 5 bases not matched to a gene. The CDR3 contains 14 residues. Looked up from germline, CDR1 is SGHKS and CDR2 is YYEKEE (reference sequence). The CDR3 sequence is CASSFETGAYEQYF. The DNA for the CDR3 is TGTGCCAGCAGCTTCGAGACAGGGGCGTACGAGCAGTACTTC.

The genes are TRBV27 and TRBJ2-7; D assignment may be TRBD1 or TRBD2 (5 bases each). The CDR3 totals 14 residues. Trimming cost V 5 bases and J 2 bases, with 13 bases left between them. The V gene's germline CDR1 is MNHEY and CDR2 SMNVEV (reference sequence). The CDR3 region is CASSDRDRPYEQYF. Here the CDR3 DNA reads TGTGCCAGCAGTGACCGGGACCGACCCTACGAGCAGTACTTC.

The J gene is TRBJ2-5, the V gene TRBV4-1; tentative D call: TRBD1 (6 bases). TRBJ2-7 matches the DNA end more closely, so the J call is doubtful. CDR1 MGHRA and CDR2 YSYEKL come from the germline V gene. The CDR3 runs to 17 residues. This CDR3 reads CASSHLPRQVGPYEQYF. In nucleotides, the CDR3 is TGCGCCAGCAGCCACCTACCACGACAGGTGGGTCCCTACGAGCAGTACTTC.

To note about this clone: Other DNA sequences in the sample encode the same CDR3. This sequence joins TRBV27 and TRBJ1-2, with D perhaps matching TRBD1 (6 bases). CDR3 length: 13 amino acids. V lost 2 bases and J 2 bases, leaving 6 bases between the germline ends. Germline values: CDR1 MNHEY, CDR2 SMNVEV (reference sequence). In DNA, the CDR3 is TGTGCCAGCAGTTTACAGGGGAACTATGGCTACACCTTC. This sequence encodes CASSLQGNYGYTF.

This sequence joins TRBV28 and TRBJ2-3; TRBD2 agrees at 11 bases. The V gene's germline CDR1 is MDHEN and CDR2 SYDVKM. The CDR3 consists of 18 residues. Trimming took 5 bases from V and 0 from J; bases not matched to a gene: 10. CDR3 DNA: TGTGCCAGCAGTCCCCCACTAGCGGGGGTTTCTAGCACAGATACGCAGTATTTT. Translation: CASSPPLAGVSSTDTQYF.

The chain uses TRBV18 and TRBJ2-7; D is perhaps TRBD1 or TRBD2 (5 bases each). Germline lookup yields CDR1 KGHSH and CDR2 LQKENI. V lost 4 bases to trimming and J lost 3 bases, with 10 bases between them. CDR3 length equals 13 residues. The chain's CDR3 is CASSLGTLYEQYF. The CDR3, as DNA: TGTGCCAGCTCACTGGGGACCCTCTACGAGCAGTACTTC.

In DNA form, the CDR3 reads TGTGCCAGTAGTATAGGGACTAGCGTTAACAATGAGCAGTTCTTC. Translating gives CASSIGTSVNNEQFF. V usage is TRBV19 and J usage is TRBJ2-1; 9 bases line up with TRBD2. This CDR3 region has 15 residues. Per the germline V gene, CDR1 is LNHDA and CDR2 is SQIVND (reference sequence). V dropped 1 base and J dropped 5; count of bases not matched to a gene: 3. Based on the CDR3 plus reference TRBV19 and TRBJ2-1, the full variable domain is DGGITQSPKYLFRKEGQNVTLSCEQNLNHDAMYWYRQDPGQGLRLIYYSQIVNDFQKGDIAEGYSVSREKKESFPLTVTSAQKNPTAFYLCASSIGTSVNNEQFFGPGTRLTVL.

The chain is built from TRBV2 and TRBJ1-4, with 9 bases matching TRBD1. This CDR3 is built from 13 residues. Losses at the gene ends were 9 bases for V and 3 bases for J; bases not matched to a gene: 2. Germline V gene sequence: CDR1 SNHLY, CDR2 FYNNEI. The CDR3 DNA sequence: TGTGCCAGGCGGGACAGGGCTAATGAAAAACTGTTTTTT. It is translated as CARRDRANEKLFF.

This clone was detected once. The chain combines TRBV7-9 with TRBJ1-5, with unresolved D. The CDR3 sequence is 12 residues long. V was pared by 5 bases and J by 6 bases, with 8 bases between. The germline gives CDR1 SEHNR, CDR2 FQNEAQ (reference sequence). The CDR3 region is CASSHPGQPQHF. CDR3 in DNA: TGTGCCAGCAGCCATCCCGGTCAGCCCCAGCATTTT.

CDR3 in amino acids: CACAGANYGYTF. The CDR3, as DNA: TGTGCCTGTGCAGGGGCAAACTATGGCTACACCTTC. The V and J genes are TRBV30 and TRBJ1-2; D possibly corresponds to TRBD1 (6 bases). Trimming left V 6 bases short and J 2 bases short, with 10 bases between. Looked up from germline, CDR1 is GTSNPN and CDR2 is SVGIG (reference sequence). This CDR3 contains 12 residues.

The chain has TRBV7-8 and TRBJ1-1; no reliable D call. V dropped 1 base and J dropped 2 bases, with 14 bases sitting between them. This CDR3 spans 16 amino acids. Germline V lookup: CDR1 SGHVS, CDR2 FQNEAQ. The CDR3 region is CASSLGVGRANTEAFF. CDR3 nucleotide sequence: TGTGCCAGCAGCTTAGGGGTGGGTAGAGCCAACACTGAAGCTTTCTTT.

The CDR3 DNA is TGTGCCAGCAGCTATCTGCGGAACACCGGGGAGCTGTTTTTT. Its protein product is CASSYLRNTGELFF. The chain uses TRBV5-6 and TRBJ2-2; D is unresolved. The length of the CDR3 is 14 residues. The V end lost 3 bases, the J end lost 1 base, and 7 bases lay between the germline ends. Germline CDR1 is SGHDT and CDR2 is YYEEEE.

The V gene is TRBV7-8, the J gene TRBJ2-7, with D uncertain. Trimming stripped 1 base from V and 0 bases from J, with 7 bases between. The germline CDR1 and CDR2 sequences are SGHVS and FQNEAQ. The CDR3 spans 14 residues. CDR3 protein: CASSLEWSSYEQYF. CDR3 nucleotide sequence: TGTGCCAGCAGCTTAGAATGGAGCTCCTACGAGCAGTACTTC.

The rearrangement joins TRBV6-1 to TRBJ1-1; D unclear. CDR1 MNHNS and CDR2 SASEGT come from the germline V gene. This CDR3 comprises 15 residues. Trimming stripped 3 bases from V and 0 bases from J, with 11 bases between. CDR3 sequence reads: CASSDPPRVNTEAFF. DNA of the CDR3: TGTGCCAGCAGTGATCCCCCAAGGGTGAACACTGAAGCTTTCTTT.

This chain joins TRBV9 and TRBJ2-1; D is perhaps TRBD1 (5 bases). The CDR3 extends over 17 amino acids. With 0 bases removed from V and 5 bases from J, the gap between germline ends came to 18 bases. The germline V gene has CDR1 SGDLS and CDR2 YYNGEE. CDR3 sequence (DNA): TGTGCCAGCAGCGTAGCCCAGGGTCCCGACTTTAACAATGAGCAGTTCTTC. Residues: CASSVAQGPDFNNEQFF. Full variable domain (remainder filled in from reference TRBV9 and TRBJ2-1): DSGVTQTPKHLITATGQRVTLRCSPRSGDLSVYWYQQSLDQGLQFLIQYYNGEERAKGNILERFSAQQFPDLHSELNLSSLELGDSALYFCASSVAQGPDFNNEQFFGPGTRLTVL.

This chain joins TRBV9 and TRBJ2-3, with D perhaps TRBD1 (5 bases). V shed 3 bases and J shed 2 bases, with 16 bases lying between them. Per the germline V gene, CDR1 is SGDLS and CDR2 is YYNGEE. CDR3 length equals 16 residues. Here the CDR3 reads CASSASKGWATDTQYF. DNA of the CDR3: TGTGCCAGCAGCGCCAGTAAGGGGTGGGCCACAGATACGCAGTATTTT.

V gene TRBV2 combines with J gene TRBJ1-4; 9 bases fit TRBD1. The junction had 10 bases not matched to a gene; V was cut back by 7 bases and J by 10 bases. CDR3 size: 14 residues. The germline V gene encodes CDR1 SNHLY and CDR2 FYNNEI. The CDR3 sequence is CASTLGQGSAKLFF. CDR3 in DNA: TGTGCCAGCACCCTCGGACAGGGGAGCGCAAAACTGTTTTTT.

The chain recombines TRBV5-6 with TRBJ2-2, with D tentatively TRBD2 (6 bases). Trimming removed 6 bases from V and 6 bases from J, with 15 bases in between. The length of the CDR3 is 14 residues. Germline V gene data show CDR1 as SGHDT and CDR2 as YYEEEE. For the CDR3, the DNA is TGTGCCAGCATAGACTCTAGCGAGTCCGGGGAGCTGTTTTTT. It encodes CASIDSSESGELFF. The entire variable domain, with the rest obtained from reference TRBV5-6 and TRBJ2-2, is as follows: DAGVTQSPTHLIKTRGQQVTLRCSPKSGHDTVSWYQQALGQGPQFIFQYYEEEERQRGNFPDRFSGHQFPNYSSELNVNALLLGDSALYLCASIDSSESGELFFGEGSRLTVL.

CDR3 bases: TGTGCCAGCAGTGAAGTACCCCAGACAGTTCGTAGCTCCTACGAGCAGTACTTC. It codes for CASSEVPQTVRSSYEQYF. This chain links TRBV2 with TRBJ2-7, with D tentatively TRBD1 (5 bases). This CDR3 has 18 residues. V was cut by 1 base and J by 0 bases, with 19 bases left in between. Germline-derived CDR1 and CDR2 are SNHLY and FYNNEI.

V and J are TRBV7-8 and TRBJ2-2, with D tentatively TRBD1 (5 bases). Trimming stripped 5 bases from V and 4 bases from J, with 11 bases between. Germline values: CDR1 SGHVS, CDR2 FQNEAQ. This CDR3 comprises 14 residues. The CDR3, as DNA: TGTGCCAGCAGCGTAGGGGTAGGCACCGGGGAGCTGTTTTTT. Protein: CASSVGVGTGELFF.

This chain connects TRBV2 to TRBJ1-4, with D tentatively TRBD1 (5 bases). The germline V gene has CDR1 SNHLY and CDR2 FYNNEI. The CDR3 length is 14 residues. The V end was cut by 3 bases, the J end by 3 bases, with 8 bases between. The chain's CDR3 is CASSEEGPNEKLFF. As DNA, the CDR3 is TGTGCCAGCAGTGAGGAGGGACCTAATGAAAAACTGTTTTTT.

This chain connects TRBV4-1 to TRBJ2-4, with 8 bases matching TRBD2. Germline V gene sequence: CDR1 MGHRA, CDR2 YSYEKL. Trimming took 4 bases from V and 1 from J; bases not matched to a gene: 18. This CDR3 is 20 amino acids long. The CDR3 DNA reads TGCGCCAGCAGCCTCTTATGGCAGCGGGAGAATTCGTTGGCCAAAAACATTCAGTACTTC. As protein: CASSLLWQRENSLAKNIQYF.

The chain recombines TRBV6-5 with TRBJ2-1, with 8 bases lining up with TRBD2. The CDR3 length is 14 residues. Germline-derived CDR1 and CDR2 are MNHEY and SVGAGI. V was clipped by 4 bases and J by 4 bases; unmatched bases: 3. The DNA for the CDR3 is TGTGCCAGCAGTTGGACTAGCAGTTACAATGAGCAGTTCTTC. Translated: CASSWTSSYNEQFF.